This T cell receptor beta chain was recorded in a study of read filtering for tumor transcriptome and immune sequencing. Study observations and caveats: IR-seq captured clonotypes deeper and more reliably than RNA-seq.

Molecular barcoded adaptors covering alpha/delta and beta/gamma chains were used on 400 ng RNA. TCRdb reanalysed the reads using MiXCR and keeps one entry per CDR3 protein. Seen here are 39,000 or so distinct CDR3 sequences, over 11% observed once, and the top ten hold roughly 6.4%. The sample holds many counts of this clonotype. Its matching antigen is unknown. The clonotype originates from a donor aged 40 or older with multiple myeloma. The sequenced material came from a population of CD138-negative cells sorted from bone marrow.

CDR3 DNA: TGCAGCGTTGAGGAGCGGGATAGCACCGGGGAGCTGTTTTTT. The encoded protein is CSVEERDSTGELFF. The J gene is TRBJ2-2, the V gene TRBV29-1; TRBD2 aligns across 7 bases. CDR1 is SQVTM, CDR2 ANQGSEA, per germline. Trimming removed 3 bases from V and 4 bases from J; junction bases left unmatched: 5. This CDR3 spans 14 amino acids.